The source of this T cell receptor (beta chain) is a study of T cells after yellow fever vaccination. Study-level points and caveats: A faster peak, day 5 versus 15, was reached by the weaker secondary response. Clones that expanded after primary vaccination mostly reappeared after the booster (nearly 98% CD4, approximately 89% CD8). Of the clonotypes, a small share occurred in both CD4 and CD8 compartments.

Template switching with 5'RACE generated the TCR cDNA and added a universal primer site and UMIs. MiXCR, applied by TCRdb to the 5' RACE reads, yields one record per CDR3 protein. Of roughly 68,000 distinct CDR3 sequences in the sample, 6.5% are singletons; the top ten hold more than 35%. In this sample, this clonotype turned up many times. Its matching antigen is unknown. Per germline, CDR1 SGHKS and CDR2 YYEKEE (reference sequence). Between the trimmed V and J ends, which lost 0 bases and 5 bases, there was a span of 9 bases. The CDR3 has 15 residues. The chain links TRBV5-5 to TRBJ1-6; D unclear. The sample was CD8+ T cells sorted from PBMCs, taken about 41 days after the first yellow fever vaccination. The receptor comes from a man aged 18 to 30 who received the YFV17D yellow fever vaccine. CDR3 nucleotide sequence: TGTGCCAGCAGCTTGGAACAGATACATAATTCACCCCTCCACTTT. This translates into CASSLEQIHNSPLHF. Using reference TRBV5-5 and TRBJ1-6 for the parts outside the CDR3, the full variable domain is DAGVTQSPTHLIKTRGQQVTLRCSPISGHKSVSWYQQVLGQGPQFIFQYYEKEERGRGNFPDRFSARQFPNYSSELNVNALLLGDSALYLCASSLEQIHNSPLHFGNGTRLTVT.